This T cell receptor (beta chain) originates from a study of response to subunit inactivated influenza vaccine. This clonotype was picked up a small number of times. The antigen remains undetermined. This CDR3 is built from 13 residues. J gave up 8 bases and V 9 bases, and 10 bases lay outside the gene matches. CDR1 is MDHEN and CDR2 is SYDVKM in the germline V gene. TCRdb processed the RT-PCR reads anew with MiXCR; each CDR3 protein has one entry. The data contain hundreds of thousands of distinct CDR3 sequences, about 15% of them singletons. Study results and limitations: The authors suggested that every seasonal influenza vaccination recruits few new T cells.

The receptor's source is a man aged 45 to 65 who received an inactivated influenza vaccine. The sequenced sample was PBMCs from blood, obtained 14 to 15 days before vaccination. This chain connects TRBV28 to TRBJ1-2; 9 bases are shared with TRBD1. The CDR3 DNA is TGTGCCAGTCTACAGGGGGCAAGTAAGGGCTACACCTTC. Its protein product is CASLQGASKGYTF.